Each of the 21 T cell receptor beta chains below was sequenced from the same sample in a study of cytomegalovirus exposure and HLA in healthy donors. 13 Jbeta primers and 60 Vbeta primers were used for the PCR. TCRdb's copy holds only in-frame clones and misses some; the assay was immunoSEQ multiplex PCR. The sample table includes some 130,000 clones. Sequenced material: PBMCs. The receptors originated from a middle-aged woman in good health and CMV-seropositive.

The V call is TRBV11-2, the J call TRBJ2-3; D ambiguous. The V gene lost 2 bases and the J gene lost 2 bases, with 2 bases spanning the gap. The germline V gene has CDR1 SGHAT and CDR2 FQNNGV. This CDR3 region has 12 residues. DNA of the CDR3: TGTGCCAGCAGCTTATACACAGATACGCAGTATTTT. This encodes CASSLYTDTQYF.

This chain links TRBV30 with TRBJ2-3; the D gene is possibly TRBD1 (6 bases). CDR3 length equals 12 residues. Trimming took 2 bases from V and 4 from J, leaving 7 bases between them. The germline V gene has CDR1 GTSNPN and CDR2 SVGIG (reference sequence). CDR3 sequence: CAWSPGADTQYF. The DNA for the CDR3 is TGTGCCTGGAGTCCAGGGGCAGATACGCAGTATTTT.

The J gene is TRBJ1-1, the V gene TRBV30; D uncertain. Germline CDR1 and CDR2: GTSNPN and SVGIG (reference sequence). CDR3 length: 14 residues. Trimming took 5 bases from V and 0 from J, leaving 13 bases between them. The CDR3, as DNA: TGTGCCTGGCAGCCAGGCCCTATGAACACTGAAGCTTTCTTT. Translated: CAWQPGPMNTEAFF.

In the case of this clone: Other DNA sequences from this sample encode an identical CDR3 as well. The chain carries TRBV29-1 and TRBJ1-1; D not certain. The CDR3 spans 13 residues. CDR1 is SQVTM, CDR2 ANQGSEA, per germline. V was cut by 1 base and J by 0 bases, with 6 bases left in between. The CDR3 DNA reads TGCAGCGTTGAAGGGCAGATGAACACTGAAGCTTTCTTT. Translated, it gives CSVEGQMNTEAFF.

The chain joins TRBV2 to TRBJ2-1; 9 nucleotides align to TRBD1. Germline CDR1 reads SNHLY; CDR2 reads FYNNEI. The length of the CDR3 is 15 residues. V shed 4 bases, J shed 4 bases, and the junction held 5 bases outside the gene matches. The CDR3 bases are TGTGCCAGCAGTGCCCGGACAGGGGAATACAATGAGCAGTTCTTC. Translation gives CASSARTGEYNEQFF.

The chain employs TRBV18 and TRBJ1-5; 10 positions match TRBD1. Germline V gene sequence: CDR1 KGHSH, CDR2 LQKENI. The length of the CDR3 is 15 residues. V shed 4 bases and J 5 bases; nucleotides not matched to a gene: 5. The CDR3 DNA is TGTGCCAGCTCACGGGACAGGGGTGAGGATCAGCCCCAGCATTTT. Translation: CASSRDRGEDQPQHF.

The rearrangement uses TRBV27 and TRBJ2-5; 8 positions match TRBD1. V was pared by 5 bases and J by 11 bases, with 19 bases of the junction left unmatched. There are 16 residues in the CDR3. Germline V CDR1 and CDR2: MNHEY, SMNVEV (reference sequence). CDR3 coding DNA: TGTGCCAGCAGTCCAATAGGTCGGCAGGGGGCAGGGGAGCAGTACTTC. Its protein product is CASSPIGRQGAGEQYF.

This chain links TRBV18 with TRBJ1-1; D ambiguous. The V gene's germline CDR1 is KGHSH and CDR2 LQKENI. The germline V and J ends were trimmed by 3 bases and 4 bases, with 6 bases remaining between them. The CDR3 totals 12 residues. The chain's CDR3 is CASSPSSTEAFF. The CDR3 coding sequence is TGTGCCAGCTCACCGTCCAGCACTGAAGCTTTCTTT. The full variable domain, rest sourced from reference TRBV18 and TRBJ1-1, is NAGVMQNPRHLVRRRGQEARLRCSPMKGHSHVYWYRQLPEEGLKFMVYLQKENIIDESGMPKERFSAEFPKEGPSILRIQQVVRGDSAAYFCASSPSSTEAFFGQGTRLTVV.

The CDR3 bases are TGTGCCAGCAGCTTAAACCCGGGACAGGGAGGCGTCAATGAGCAGTTCTTC. Protein sequence: CASSLNPGQGGVNEQFF. The V gene is TRBV7-3, the J gene TRBJ2-1, with 9 bases lining up with TRBD1. Trimming removed 1 base from V and 6 bases from J; junction bases left unmatched: 10. Germline CDR1 reads SGHTA; CDR2 reads FQGTGA. CDR3 size: 17 residues.

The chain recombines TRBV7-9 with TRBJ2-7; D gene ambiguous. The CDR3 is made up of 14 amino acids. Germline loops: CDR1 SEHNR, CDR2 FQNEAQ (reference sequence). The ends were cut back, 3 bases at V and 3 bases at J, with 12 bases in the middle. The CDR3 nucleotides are TGTGCCAGCAGCTTCTCCCGGGTAGACTACGAGCAGTACTTC. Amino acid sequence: CASSFSRVDYEQYF.

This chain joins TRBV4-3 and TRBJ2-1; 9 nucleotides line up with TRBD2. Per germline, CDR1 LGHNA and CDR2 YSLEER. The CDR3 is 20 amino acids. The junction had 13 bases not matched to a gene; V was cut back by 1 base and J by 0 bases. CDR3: CASSQAGLALRPSSYNEQFF. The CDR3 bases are TGCGCCAGCAGCCAAGCCGGACTAGCGCTACGACCGAGCTCCTACAATGAGCAGTTCTTC.

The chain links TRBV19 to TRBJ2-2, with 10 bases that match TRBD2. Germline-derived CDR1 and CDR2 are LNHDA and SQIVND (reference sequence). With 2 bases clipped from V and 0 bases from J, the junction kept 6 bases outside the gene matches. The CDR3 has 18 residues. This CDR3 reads CASSITGLAGANTGELFF. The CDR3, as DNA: TGTGCCAGTAGTATAACGGGCCTAGCGGGAGCGAACACCGGGGAGCTGTTTTTT. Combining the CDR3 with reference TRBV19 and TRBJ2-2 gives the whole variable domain DGGITQSPKYLFRKEGQNVTLSCEQNLNHDAMYWYRQDPGQGLRLIYYSQIVNDFQKGDIAEGYSVSREKKESFPLTVTSAQKNPTAFYLCASSITGLAGANTGELFFGEGSRLTVL.

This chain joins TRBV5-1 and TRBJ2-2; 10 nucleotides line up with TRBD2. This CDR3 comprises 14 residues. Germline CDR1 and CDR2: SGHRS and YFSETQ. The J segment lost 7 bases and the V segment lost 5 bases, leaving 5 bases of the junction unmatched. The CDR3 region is CASSTSGNGGELFF. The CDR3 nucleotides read TGCGCCAGCAGTACTAGCGGGAACGGCGGGGAGCTGTTTTTT.

This chain's CDR3 is CASSPALAGGETQYF. The CDR3 coding sequence is TGTGCCAGCAGCCCTGCGCTAGCGGGGGGAGAGACCCAGTACTTC. V gene TRBV11-2 combines with J gene TRBJ2-5, with TRBD2 matching 11 bases. Trimming at V came to 5 bases and at J to 4 bases, leaving 6 bases not matched to a gene. Germline CDR1 and CDR2: SGHAT and FQNNGV. The CDR3 runs to 15 residues.

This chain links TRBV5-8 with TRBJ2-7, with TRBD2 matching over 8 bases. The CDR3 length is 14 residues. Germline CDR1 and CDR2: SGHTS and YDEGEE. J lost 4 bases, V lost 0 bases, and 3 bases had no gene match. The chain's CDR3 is CASSLAGGVYEQYF. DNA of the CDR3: TGTGCCAGCAGCTTGGCCGGGGGGGTGTACGAGCAGTACTTC.

The CDR3 nucleotides read TGTGCCAGCAGCTTAGATCCGCAGCTAGCGGGATTCGTCGCCGGGGAGCTGTTTTTT. Its translation: CASSLDPQLAGFVAGELFF. This chain links TRBV11-2 with TRBJ2-2; 9 positions agree with TRBD2. The CDR3 has 19 amino acids. Trimming at V came to 0 bases and at J to 6 bases, leaving 14 bases not matched to a gene. Germline loops: CDR1 SGHAT, CDR2 FQNNGV. Full variable domain (outside the CDR3, taken from reference TRBV11-2 and TRBJ2-2): EAGVAQSPRYKIIEKRQSVAFWCNPISGHATLYWYQQILGQGPKLLIQFQNNGVVDDSQLPKDRFSAERLKGVDSTLKIQPAKLEDSAVYLCASSLDPQLAGFVAGELFFGEGSRLTVL.

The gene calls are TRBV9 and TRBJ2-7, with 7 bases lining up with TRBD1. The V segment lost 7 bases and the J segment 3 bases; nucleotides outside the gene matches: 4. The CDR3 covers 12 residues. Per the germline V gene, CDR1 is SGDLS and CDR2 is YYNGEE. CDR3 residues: CASGDSGYEQYF. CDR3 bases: TGTGCCAGCGGGGACAGTGGCTACGAGCAGTACTTC.

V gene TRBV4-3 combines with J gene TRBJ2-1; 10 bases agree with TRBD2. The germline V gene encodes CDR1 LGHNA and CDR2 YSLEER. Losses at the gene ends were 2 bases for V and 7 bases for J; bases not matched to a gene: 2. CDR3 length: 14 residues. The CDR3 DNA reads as TGCGCCAGCAGCCAATCACTAGCGGGGAATGAGCAGTTCTTC. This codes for CASSQSLAGNEQFF.

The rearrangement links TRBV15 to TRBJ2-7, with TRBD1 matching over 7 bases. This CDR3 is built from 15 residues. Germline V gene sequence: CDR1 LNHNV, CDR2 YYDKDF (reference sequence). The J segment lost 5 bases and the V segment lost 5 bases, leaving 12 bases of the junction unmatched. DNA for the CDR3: TGTGCCACCAGCGTTGGCCAGGACAGGTTTAACGAGCAGTACTTC. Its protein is CATSVGQDRFNEQYF.

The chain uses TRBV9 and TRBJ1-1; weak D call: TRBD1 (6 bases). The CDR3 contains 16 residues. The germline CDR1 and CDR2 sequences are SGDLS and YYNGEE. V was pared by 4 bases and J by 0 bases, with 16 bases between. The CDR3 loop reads CASSPGGGHMNTEAFF. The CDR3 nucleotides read TGTGCCAGCAGCCCCGGGGGGGGACACATGAACACTGAAGCTTTCTTT.

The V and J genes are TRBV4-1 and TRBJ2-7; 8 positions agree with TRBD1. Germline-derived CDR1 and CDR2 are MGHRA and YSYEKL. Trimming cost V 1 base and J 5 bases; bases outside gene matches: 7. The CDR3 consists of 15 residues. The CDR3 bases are TGCGCCAGCAGCCAAGGTGGGACAGGTCGGAACGAGCAGTACTTC. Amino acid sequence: CASSQGGTGRNEQYF.